Listed here are 5 T cell receptor beta chains from one sample, sequenced in a study of identical twins. TCRdb fed the 5' RACE reads into MiXCR, producing one record per CDR3 protein. The data contain hundreds of thousands of distinct CDR3 sequences, around 8.3% of them seen just once; the ten biggest clones take up more than 0.75%. The data were also submitted as part of a second study, on yellow fever vaccine responses in identical twins.

Sequencing was carried out using PBMCs. The receptor source for this set is a woman aged 18-29 years in good health.

The chain has TRBV10-2 and TRBJ2-7; 12 positions match TRBD2. The CDR3 contains 13 residues. The V gene end was trimmed by 7 bases and the J gene end by 4 bases; junction bases not matched to a gene: 2. Germline CDR1 and CDR2: WSHSY and SAAADI. CDR3 residues: CASNGLAGYEQYF. The CDR3, as DNA: TGCGCCAGCAATGGACTAGCGGGGTACGAGCAGTACTTC.

This clonotype was observed many times. The chain carries TRBV7-9 and TRBJ2-2; no firm D call. V lost 5 bases and J lost 6, with 10 bases in between. The germline V gene has CDR1 SEHNR and CDR2 FQNEAQ (reference sequence). This CDR3 has 13 amino acids. The CDR3 coding sequence is TGTGCCAGCAGCCCCCTAGTTGCCGGGGAGCTGTTTTTT. This gives the protein CASSPLVAGELFF.

The table lists this clonotype with a few counts. This rearrangement joins TRBV24-1 to TRBJ2-5, with TRBD1 matching 9 bases. Germline CDR1 reads KGHDR; CDR2 reads SFDVKD. Trimming cost V 3 bases and J 2 bases; bases outside gene matches: 12. This CDR3 has 18 amino acids. The DNA for the CDR3 is TGTGCCACCAGTGATCCTCAGCCCAAGACAGGGGGGCAAGAGACCCAGTACTTC. It translates to CATSDPQPKTGGQETQYF.

This clonotype was seen a few times. The chain carries TRBV11-2 and TRBJ2-2; D may be TRBD2 (6 bases). V shed 0 bases and J shed 1 base, with 12 bases lying between them. In germline, CDR1 is SGHAT, CDR2 FQNNGV. The CDR3 is made up of 17 amino acids. CDR3 in amino acids: CASSLEVWGENTGELFF. CDR3 DNA sequence: TGTGCCAGCAGCTTAGAAGTTTGGGGGGAGAACACCGGGGAGCTGTTTTTT.

The genes are TRBV3-1 and TRBJ2-2; D remains ambiguous. Trimming removed 2 bases from V and 1 base from J, with 11 bases in between. This CDR3 spans 16 amino acids. From germline, CDR1 is LGHDT and CDR2 YNNKEL (reference sequence). The chain's CDR3 is CASSQIRPRNTGELFF. Written as DNA, the CDR3 is TGTGCCAGCAGCCAAATCAGACCAAGGAACACCGGGGAGCTGTTTTTT.